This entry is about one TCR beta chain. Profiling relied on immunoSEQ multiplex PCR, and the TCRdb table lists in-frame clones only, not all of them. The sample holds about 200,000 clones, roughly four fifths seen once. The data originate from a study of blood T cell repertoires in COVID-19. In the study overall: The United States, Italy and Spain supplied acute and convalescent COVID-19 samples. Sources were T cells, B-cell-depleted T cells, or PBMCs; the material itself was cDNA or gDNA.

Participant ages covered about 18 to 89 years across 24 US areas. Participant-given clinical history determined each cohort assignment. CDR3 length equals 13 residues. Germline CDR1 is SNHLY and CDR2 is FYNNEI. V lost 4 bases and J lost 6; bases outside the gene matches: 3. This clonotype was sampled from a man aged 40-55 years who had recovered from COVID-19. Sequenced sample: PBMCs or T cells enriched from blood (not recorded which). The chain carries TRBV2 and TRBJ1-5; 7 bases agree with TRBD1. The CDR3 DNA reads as TGTGCCAGCAGTGTGCAGGGGGGTCAGCCCCAGCATTTT. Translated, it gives CASSVQGGQPQHF.